The 10 T cell receptor beta chains presented below share a single source sample, sequenced in a study of T cell responses to AZD1222 COVID-19 vaccine. Profiling relied on immunoSEQ multiplex PCR, and the TCRdb table lists in-frame clones only, not all of them. Found here are 150,000 to 180,000 clones, about 88% of them singletons; the top ten hold around 3%. Sequences were derived from peripheral blood, sampled on day 0 of AZD1222 vaccination. All receptors derive from an adult in good health.

V usage is TRBV4-3 and J usage is TRBJ2-1, with 16 bases fitting TRBD2. Germline CDR1 LGHNA, CDR2 YSLEER. There are 20 residues in the CDR3. The J segment lost 0 bases and the V segment lost 2 bases, leaving 7 bases of the junction unmatched. CDR3 in DNA: TGCGCCAGCAGCCAATCCGGGACTAGCGGGGGGGCCGGCTCCTACAATGAGCAGTTCTTC. This gives the protein CASSQSGTSGGAGSYNEQFF.

The chain carries TRBV7-6 and TRBJ1-5, with no clear D. The CDR3 sequence is 15 residues long. Trimming removed 1 base from V and 2 bases from J, with 9 bases in between. Germline V gene data show CDR1 as SGHVS and CDR2 as FNYEAQ. Here the CDR3 DNA reads TGTGCCAGCAGCTTAGACACGAATGGCAATCAGCCCCAGCATTTT. This codes for CASSLDTNGNQPQHF.

The chain combines TRBV2 with TRBJ1-4, with D possibly being TRBD1 (5 bases). CDR3 length: 17 residues. Germline assignment: CDR1 SNHLY and CDR2 FYNNEI. V was clipped by 8 bases and J by 4 bases, with 23 bases between them. The CDR3 here is CASSGDSSARRNEKLFF. Written as DNA, the CDR3 is TGTGCCAGCTCTGGTGACAGCTCAGCGAGACGTAATGAAAAACTGTTTTTT.

The rearrangement uses TRBV7-9 and TRBJ2-2; 9 bases match TRBD1. J was trimmed by 1 base and V by 4 bases; bases with no gene match: 1. This CDR3 spans 15 amino acids. Germline V gene data show CDR1 as SEHNR and CDR2 as FQNEAQ (reference sequence). The CDR3 DNA sequence: TGTGCCAGCAGCTCGGGACAGGGGAACACCGGGGAGCTGTTTTTT. This encodes CASSSGQGNTGELFF.

The gene calls are TRBV20-1 and TRBJ1-4; D uncertain. V was shortened by 3 bases and J by 8 bases, with 7 bases between the two germline ends. The germline gives CDR1 DFQATT, CDR2 SNEGSKA (reference sequence). The CDR3 has 11 amino acids. The CDR3 nucleotides are TGCAGTGCTAGTCTGGCAGAAAAACTGTTTTTT. It specifies CSASLAEKLFF.

This chain uses TRBV19 with TRBJ1-2; D ambiguous. The CDR3 extends over 13 amino acids. Germline assignment: CDR1 LNHDA and CDR2 SQIVND (reference sequence). V was cut by 8 bases and J by 6 bases, with 16 bases left in between. CDR3 loop: CASHPNARNGYTF. The CDR3 DNA follows: TGTGCCAGTCACCCCAATGCAAGAAATGGCTACACCTTC. Looking up the rest from reference TRBV19 and TRBJ1-2 gives the full variable domain: DGGITQSPKYLFRKEGQNVTLSCEQNLNHDAMYWYRQDPGQGLRLIYYSQIVNDFQKGDIAEGYSVSREKKESFPLTVTSAQKNPTAFYLCASHPNARNGYTFGSGTRLTVV.

The chain has TRBV29-1 and TRBJ1-2; perhaps TRBD1 as D (5 bases). V lost 4 bases and J lost 0, with 9 bases in between. CDR1 and CDR2 (germline): SQVTM, ANQGSEA. This CDR3 region has 13 residues. The CDR3 DNA follows: TGCAGCGTTGCGGGGGTGGCTAACTATGGCTACACCTTC. This encodes CSVAGVANYGYTF.

This clone was counted once. The rearrangement joins TRBV2 to TRBJ2-7; 7 bases are a match to TRBD2. Trimming took 8 bases from V and 2 from J; bases not matched to a gene: 12. This CDR3 comprises 15 residues. Germline CDR1 SNHLY, CDR2 FYNNEI. CDR3 residues: CASFFGGSPPYEQYF. For the CDR3, the DNA is TGTGCCAGCTTTTTCGGGGGGAGTCCTCCCTACGAGCAGTACTTC.

This clone was observed a single time. This chain uses TRBV5-6 with TRBJ1-2; D is undetermined. The CDR3 runs to 13 residues. Trimming removed 3 bases at V and 0 bases at J, with 6 bases between. Germline CDR1 is SGHDT and CDR2 is YYEEEE. CDR3 residues: CASSSGTNYGYTF. CDR3 in DNA: TGTGCCAGCAGCTCCGGGACTAACTATGGCTACACCTTC.

The chain carries TRBV6-5 and TRBJ2-7, with D perhaps matching TRBD1 or TRBD2 (5 bases each). CDR1 is MNHEY, CDR2 SVGAGI, per germline. Trimming took 6 bases from V and 4 from J, leaving 16 bases between them. The CDR3 length is 14 residues. The CDR3 region is CASSQRDLFYEQYF. Here the CDR3 DNA reads TGTGCCAGCAGCCAAAGGGACCTATTTTACGAGCAGTACTTC.